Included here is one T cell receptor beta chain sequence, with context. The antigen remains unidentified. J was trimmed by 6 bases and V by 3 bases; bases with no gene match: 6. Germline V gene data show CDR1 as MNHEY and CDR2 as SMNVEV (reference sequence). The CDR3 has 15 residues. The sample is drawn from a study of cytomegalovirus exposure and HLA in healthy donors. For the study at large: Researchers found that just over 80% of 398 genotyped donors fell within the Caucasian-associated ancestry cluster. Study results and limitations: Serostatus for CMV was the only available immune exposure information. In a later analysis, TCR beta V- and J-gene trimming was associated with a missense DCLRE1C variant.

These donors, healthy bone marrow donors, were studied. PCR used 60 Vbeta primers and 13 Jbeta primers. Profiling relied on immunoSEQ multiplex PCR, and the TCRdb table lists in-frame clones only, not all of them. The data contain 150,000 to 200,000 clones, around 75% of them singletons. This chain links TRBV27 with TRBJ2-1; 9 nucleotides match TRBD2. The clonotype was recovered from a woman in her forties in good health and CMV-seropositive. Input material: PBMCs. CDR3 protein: CASSLGGRAGNEQFF. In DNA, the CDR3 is TGTGCCAGCAGTTTGGGCGGGAGGGCCGGCAATGAGCAGTTCTTC.